The 28 T cell receptor beta chains below were found in one sample sequenced in a study of blood T cell repertoires in COVID-19. Sequenced by immunoSEQ multiplex PCR; TCRdb stores in-frame clones only, minus some. The repertoire includes roughly 110,000 clones, more than 70% of them detected once, and 6.8% sits in the top ten. Sequences were obtained from peripheral blood. Receptors originate from a man between 45 and 60 years old with active or convalescent COVID-19.

The CDR3 DNA reads as TGTGCCAGCAGCCCAGGACAGATCTATAATTCACCCCTCCACTTT. This encodes CASSPGQIYNSPLHF. V and J are TRBV7-6 and TRBJ1-6; D perhaps matches TRBD1 (6 bases). There are 15 residues in the CDR3. V shed 5 bases and J shed 3 bases, with 11 bases lying between them. Germline V gene data show CDR1 as SGHVS and CDR2 as FNYEAQ.

V gene TRBV19 combines with J gene TRBJ2-1; 8 bases are a match to TRBD2. The CDR3 is 15 amino acids. CDR1 is LNHDA and CDR2 is SQIVND in the germline V gene (reference sequence). V lost 6 bases to trimming and J lost 6 bases; unmatched junction nucleotides: 10. The CDR3 region has the DNA TGTGCCAGTAGATTAAGCGGGAGTAAATCCAATGAGCAGTTCTTC. Protein: CASRLSGSKSNEQFF.

This chain uses TRBV19 with TRBJ1-6; D is unclear. Trimming pared 3 bases from V and 9 bases from J, leaving 21 bases between. Germline loops: CDR1 LNHDA, CDR2 SQIVND (reference sequence). The CDR3 length is 17 residues. CDR3 amino acids: CASSIAGFDEFTSPLHF. The CDR3 DNA is TGTGCCAGTAGTATTGCGGGATTCGACGAATTTACTTCACCCCTCCACTTT.

CDR3 sequence reads: CASSVVQDGNTIYF. DNA for the CDR3: TGTGCCAGCAGCGTAGTACAGGACGGAAACACCATATATTTT. The rearrangement uses TRBV9 and TRBJ1-3; the D gene is possibly TRBD1 (5 bases). The CDR3 length is 14 residues. From germline, CDR1 is SGDLS and CDR2 YYNGEE. The V end lost 0 bases, the J end lost 4 bases, and 8 bases lay between the germline ends.

The chain recombines TRBV6-6 with TRBJ2-3; TRBD2 matches 9 bases. Germline V gives CDR1 MNHNY, CDR2 SVGAGI (reference sequence). The CDR3 totals 15 residues. J lost 3 bases, V lost 4 bases, and 5 bases had no gene match. The CDR3 coding sequence is TGTGCCAGCAGTTTGGCGGGAGGGCCGACAGATACGCAGTATTTT. Protein product: CASSLAGGPTDTQYF.

This chain links TRBV18 with TRBJ1-5; the D gene is possibly TRBD1 (5 bases). CDR1 KGHSH and CDR2 LQKENI come from the germline V gene. V lost 2 bases and J lost 5, with 10 bases in between. The CDR3 consists of 14 residues. CDR3 in amino acids: CASSPGARDQPQHF. Here the CDR3 DNA reads TGTGCCAGCTCACCAGGGGCCAGGGATCAGCCCCAGCATTTT.

The chain uses TRBV11-2 and TRBJ1-6; D might be TRBD1 (6 bases). Germline V lookup: CDR1 SGHAT, CDR2 FQNNGV. CDR3 length equals 15 residues. The ends were cut back, 1 base at V and 8 bases at J, with 12 bases in the middle. CDR3 nucleotides: TGTGCCAGCAGCTTAGTGCAGGGGATCTATTCACCCCTCCACTTT. Translating it yields CASSLVQGIYSPLHF.

The chain employs TRBV5-4 and TRBJ1-1, with D tentatively TRBD1 (5 bases). Germline assignment: CDR1 SGHNT and CDR2 YYREEE (reference sequence). CDR3 length equals 16 residues. Trimming removed 0 bases at V and 1 base at J, with 13 bases between. CDR3 bases: TGTGCCAGCAGCTTGGAGTTGATGGGGGGGAACACTGAAGCTTTCTTT. This encodes CASSLELMGGNTEAFF.

In this sample, this clone turned up once. The chain couples TRBV7-9 to TRBJ2-1, with 12 bases aligning to TRBD2. Germline loops: CDR1 SEHNR, CDR2 FQNEAQ (reference sequence). The V segment lost 6 bases and the J segment 8 bases; nucleotides outside the gene matches: 8. The CDR3 is made up of 15 amino acids. The CDR3 here is CASSQTSGRLDEQFF. For the CDR3, the DNA is TGTGCCAGCAGTCAAACTAGCGGGAGGTTGGATGAGCAGTTCTTC.

The chain joins TRBV5-4 to TRBJ2-1, with 14 bases that match TRBD2. CDR1 SGHNT and CDR2 YYREEE come from the germline V gene (reference sequence). V shed 4 bases, J shed 3 bases, and the junction held 6 bases outside the gene matches. The CDR3 sequence is 17 residues long. CDR3 residues: CASSQGTSGSGYNEQFF. CDR3 coding DNA: TGTGCCAGCAGCCAAGGGACTAGCGGGAGCGGCTACAATGAGCAGTTCTTC.

V and J are TRBV5-1 and TRBJ1-2; a possible D gene is TRBD1 (6 bases). V shed 2 bases and J shed 3 bases, with 14 bases lying between them. CDR1 is SGHRS, CDR2 YFSETQ, per germline. The CDR3 has 15 amino acids. CDR3 amino acids: CASSLGQGMDYGYTF. The CDR3 DNA reads as TGCGCCAGCAGCTTAGGCCAGGGGATGGACTATGGCTACACCTTC.

The V and J genes are TRBV2 and TRBJ2-1, with TRBD2 as a possible D gene (7 bases). In germline, CDR1 is SNHLY, CDR2 FYNNEI. V was cut by 6 bases and J by 12 bases, with 18 bases left in between. The CDR3 sequence is 13 residues long. This CDR3 reads CASSDGGPVRQFF. The CDR3, as DNA: TGTGCCAGCAGCGACGGGGGGCCGGTTCGGCAGTTCTTC.

The rearrangement links TRBV6-5 to TRBJ1-1; D is ambiguous. CDR1 and CDR2 from the germline V gene are MNHEY and SVGAGI. CDR3 length: 12 residues. V was shortened by 3 bases and J by 4 bases, with 6 bases between the two germline ends. Here the CDR3 reads CASSYGGTEAFF. The CDR3, as DNA: TGTGCCAGCAGTTATGGCGGCACTGAAGCTTTCTTT.

The J gene is TRBJ1-1, the V gene TRBV9, with a weak D call TRBD1 (5 bases). This CDR3 contains 15 residues. Germline V gives CDR1 SGDLS, CDR2 YYNGEE. Trimming took 0 bases from V and 1 from J, leaving 10 bases between them. The chain's CDR3 is CASSVEGRENTEAFF. DNA for the CDR3: TGTGCCAGCAGCGTAGAAGGCAGGGAGAACACTGAAGCTTTCTTT.

The chain joins TRBV5-6 to TRBJ2-7; a possible D gene is TRBD1 (5 bases). This CDR3 is 14 amino acids long. The V end was cut by 2 bases, the J end by 7 bases, with 16 bases between. Germline lookup yields CDR1 SGHDT and CDR2 YYEEEE. CDR3 nucleotides: TGTGCCAGCAGCTTAGGACACCCACCTTTGGAGCAGTACTTC. Its protein is CASSLGHPPLEQYF. Together with reference TRBV5-6 and TRBJ2-7, the CDR3 gives the full variable domain: DAGVTQSPTHLIKTRGQQVTLRCSPKSGHDTVSWYQQALGQGPQFIFQYYEEEERQRGNFPDRFSGHQFPNYSSELNVNALLLGDSALYLCASSLGHPPLEQYFGPGTRLTVT.

The genes are TRBV30 and TRBJ1-1; TRBD1 matches at 7 bases. The germline V gene has CDR1 GTSNPN and CDR2 SVGIG (reference sequence). Trimming cost V 2 bases and J 3 bases; bases outside gene matches: 15. The CDR3 spans 17 residues. CDR3 region: CAWSPIRAGGSDTEAFF. The CDR3 DNA follows: TGTGCCTGGAGTCCAATCCGGGCAGGGGGATCCGACACTGAAGCTTTCTTT.

This rearrangement joins TRBV7-2 to TRBJ1-4; no definite D call. Germline CDR1 and CDR2: SGHTA and FQGNSA. The CDR3 is 15 amino acids. The V end lost 1 base, the J end lost 0 bases, and 6 bases lay between the germline ends. CDR3 nucleotides: TGTGCCAGCAGCTTAGTTGGGCCAACTAATGAAAAACTGTTTTTT. It is translated as CASSLVGPTNEKLFF.

This clone was recorded once. V usage is TRBV6-5 and J usage is TRBJ2-2; D unclear. The CDR3 covers 14 residues. The ends were cut back, 2 bases at V and 5 bases at J, with 9 bases in the middle. Germline V lookup: CDR1 MNHEY, CDR2 SVGAGI. CDR3 bases: TGTGCCAGCAGTTACGGGCAGCCGACCGGGGAGCTGTTTTTT. Amino acids: CASSYGQPTGELFF.

This clone was detected only a few times. The chain combines TRBV20-1 with TRBJ2-7; TRBD1 might be the D (6 bases). The CDR3 runs 11 residues. The V and J ends lost 4 bases and 6 bases respectively, with 10 bases between them. Germline loops: CDR1 DFQATT, CDR2 SNEGSKA (reference sequence). CDR3 protein: CSAKTGREQYF. The CDR3 DNA reads TGCAGTGCTAAAACAGGGCGCGAGCAGTACTTC.

V gene TRBV30 combines with J gene TRBJ2-7; D gene ambiguous. CDR1 and CDR2 from the germline V gene are GTSNPN and SVGIG (reference sequence). Trimming took 2 bases from V and 3 from J, leaving 5 bases between them. The CDR3 sequence is 11 residues long. The CDR3 DNA reads as TGTGCCTGGAGTAATATCTACGAGCAGTACTTC. Translation: CAWSNIYEQYF.

The count of this clone is one. The rearrangement joins TRBV5-1 to TRBJ2-5; 8 bases are a match to TRBD1. The CDR3 is 16 amino acids. CDR1 is SGHRS, CDR2 YFSETQ, per germline. The trim removed 1 base at V and 2 bases at J, leaving 7 bases unmatched. CDR3 sequence reads: CASSLSGGAGQETQYF. The CDR3, as DNA: TGCGCCAGCAGCTTGTCAGGGGGCGCGGGACAAGAGACCCAGTACTTC. Looking up the rest from reference TRBV5-1 and TRBJ2-5 gives the full variable domain: KAGVTQTPRYLIKTRGQQVTLSCSPISGHRSVSWYQQTPGQGLQFLFEYFSETQRNKGNFPGRFSGRQFSNSRSEMNVSTLELGDSALYLCASSLSGGAGQETQYFGPGTRLLVL.

The chain employs TRBV6-2 or TRBV6-3 and TRBJ2-7; TRBD2 is a possible D gene (5 bases). V gave up 6 bases and J gave up 0 bases, with 15 bases separating them. The CDR3 loop spans 15 amino acids. The germline gives CDR1 MNHEY, CDR2 SVGEGT. The CDR3 loop is CASSPWASRSYEQYF. In DNA, the CDR3 is TGTGCCAGCAGCCCCTGGGCTAGCCGCTCCTACGAGCAGTACTTC.

The chain is built from TRBV6-5 and TRBJ1-5, with D uncertain. The ends were cut back, 5 bases at V and 0 bases at J, with 8 bases in the middle. Germline CDR1 MNHEY, CDR2 SVGAGI. CDR3 length equals 14 residues. CDR3 protein: CASSKTSSNQPQHF. The CDR3 region has the DNA TGTGCCAGCAGTAAAACCAGTAGCAATCAGCCCCAGCATTTT.

The V call is TRBV29-1, the J call TRBJ2-2; 9 bases fit TRBD2. Per the germline V gene, CDR1 is SQVTM and CDR2 is ANQGSEA. The CDR3 extends over 14 amino acids. Trimming removed 7 bases from V and 8 bases from J; junction bases left unmatched: 11. Here the CDR3 DNA reads TGCAGCGCCACCGTCCTAGCGGGACGGGGGGAGCTGTTTTTT. Translated: CSATVLAGRGELFF.

V usage is TRBV11-2 and J usage is TRBJ1-6; 9 bases fit TRBD1. The CDR3 extends over 17 amino acids. The ends lost 4 bases at V and 5 bases at J; junction bases unmatched: 9. Germline CDR1 and CDR2: SGHAT and FQNNGV. The CDR3 loop reads CASSYLTGGRDNSPLHF. The CDR3 DNA is TGTGCCAGCAGCTACCTAACAGGGGGCAGGGATAATTCACCCCTCCACTTT. Combining the CDR3 with reference TRBV11-2 and TRBJ1-6 gives the whole variable domain EAGVAQSPRYKIIEKRQSVAFWCNPISGHATLYWYQQILGQGPKLLIQFQNNGVVDDSQLPKDRFSAERLKGVDSTLKIQPAKLEDSAVYLCASSYLTGGRDNSPLHFGNGTRLTVT.

This rearrangement joins TRBV19 to TRBJ1-5; 9 nucleotides line up with TRBD1. Germline assignment: CDR1 LNHDA and CDR2 SQIVND (reference sequence). The length of the CDR3 is 19 residues. Trimming removed 4 bases from V and 0 bases from J; junction bases left unmatched: 13. CDR3 amino acids: CASSKGRDRVFSSNQPQHF. CDR3 nucleotide sequence: TGTGCCAGTAGTAAGGGAAGGGACAGGGTCTTTAGTAGCAATCAGCCCCAGCATTTT.

The J gene is TRBJ2-5, the V gene TRBV5-4; weak D call: TRBD2 (6 bases). The V end was cut by 0 bases, the J end by 9 bases, with 9 bases between. This CDR3 has 12 residues. CDR1 SGHNT and CDR2 YYREEE come from the germline V gene (reference sequence). This CDR3 reads CASSLAPSAQYF. The CDR3 DNA is TGTGCCAGCAGCTTGGCCCCTAGCGCCCAGTACTTC.

The chain recombines TRBV28 with TRBJ1-2, with 7 bases fitting TRBD1. Germline V lookup: CDR1 MDHEN, CDR2 SYDVKM. CDR3 length equals 13 residues. V dropped 7 bases and J dropped 5; count of bases not matched to a gene: 7. The CDR3 sequence is CASIKPGQYGYTF. DNA for the CDR3: TGTGCCAGCATTAAACCGGGACAGTATGGCTACACCTTC.